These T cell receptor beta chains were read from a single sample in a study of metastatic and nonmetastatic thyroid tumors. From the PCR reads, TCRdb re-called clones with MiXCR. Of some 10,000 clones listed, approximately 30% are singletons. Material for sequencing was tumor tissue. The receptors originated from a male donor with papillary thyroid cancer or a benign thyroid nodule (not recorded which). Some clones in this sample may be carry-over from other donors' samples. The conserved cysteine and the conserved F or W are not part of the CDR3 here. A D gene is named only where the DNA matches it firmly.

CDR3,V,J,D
SARDNSASTDTQY,TRBV20-1,TRBJ2-3,NA
STSVGTYPSNEQF,TRBV24-1,TRBJ2-1,NA
ASSGQDTEAF,TRBV9,TRBJ1-1,NA
ASSFKSPAGVGNEQS,TRBV11-1,TRBJ2-1,TRBD2
ASSLKGWGHGYT,TRBV27,TRBJ1-2,NA
ASSMGTGGFFSYEQY,TRBV11-2,TRBJ2-7,TRBD1
ASSPGTGHTDTQY,TRBV5-1,TRBJ2-3,TRBD1
ASSVDQGGYNEQF,TRBV27,TRBJ2-1,NA
AWSPSYNEQF,TRBV30,TRBJ2-1,NA
ASSRQGGSYEQY,TRBV6-1,TRBJ2-7,TRBD1
ASSYMGLGDTQY,TRBV6-6,TRBJ2-3,TRBD2
ASSLRGRTYEQY,TRBV11-1,TRBJ2-7,TRBD2
SARDSGTPEQY,TRBV20-1,TRBJ2-7,TRBD2
AWSVRRGREKLF,TRBV30,TRBJ1-4,NA
ASSSDPGQGPVLGANVLT,TRBV7-1,TRBJ2-6,TRBD1
SVEDLRTGEG,TRBV29-1,TRBJ1-1,TRBD1
ASSVGPSGNSYNEQF,TRBV7-8,TRBJ2-1,TRBD2
ASSIRWDSGPNYGYT,TRBV9,TRBJ1-2,TRBD1
ASSLTLAGEWADTQY,TRBV11-1,TRBJ2-3,TRBD2
ASSTSVYGYT,TRBV7-9,TRBJ1-2,NA
ASRVTGDAGELF,TRBV19,TRBJ2-2,TRBD1
ASSEAGPSGANVLT,TRBV25-1,TRBJ2-6,NA
ASSLSPQREFY,TRBV27,TRBJ2-4,TRBD2
ASSSGLAGVETQY,TRBV7-6,TRBJ2-5,TRBD2
ASGTVVREG,TRBV28,TRBJ1-2,TRBD1
ASSLRPPFHHNEQF,TRBV27,TRBJ2-1,NA
ASSYPGGENTEAF,TRBV6-2/TRBV6-3,TRBJ1-1,NA
ASSPAGEQGAAYEQY,TRBV11-2,TRBJ2-7,TRBD2
ASSEMGYEQY,TRBV6-1,TRBJ2-7,NA
ASSLSRMQETQY,TRBV27,TRBJ2-5,NA
ASSRQGQPQH,TRBV19,TRBJ1-5,TRBD1
AAEGRYYEQY,TRBV6-1,TRBJ2-7,NA
ASSGGATNEKPF,TRBV19,TRBJ1-4,NA
ASITTAGGNSPLH,TRBV4-2,TRBJ1-6,TRBD1
ASSLTSGRSLGYGYT,TRBV7-2,TRBJ1-2,NA
ASSPRLAGAYEQY,TRBV7-2,TRBJ2-7,TRBD2
ASRGSPRLVVPRKQY,TRBV27,TRBJ2-7,NA
ASSRGQNQETQY,TRBV6-4,TRBJ2-5,TRBD1
ASSLAVGVEQY,TRBV12-3/TRBV12-4,TRBJ2-7,NA
ASSPAGVEQY,TRBV18,TRBJ2-7,NA
SARDDSPSATGELF,TRBV20-1,TRBJ2-2,NA
AWNPGRSTYEQY,TRBV30,TRBJ2-7,NA
ASSLPSELTDTQY,TRBV28,TRBJ2-3,NA
ASSFSRGGGYEQY,TRBV6-1,TRBJ2-7,NA
ASSHRGDGYT,TRBV3-1,TRBJ1-2,NA
ASSLSGVGTEAF,TRBV5-6,TRBJ1-1,NA
SARDPVDLVSEQF,TRBV20-1,TRBJ2-1,NA
ASSETGFGNTIY,TRBV6-1,TRBJ1-3,NA
ASKKQGTYEQY,TRBV19,TRBJ2-7,TRBD1
ASSYLAGAASYNEQF,TRBV6-2/TRBV6-3,TRBJ2-1,TRBD2
ASSLAEGRERGYT,TRBV5-1,TRBJ1-2,NA
ASSYSTTGRVTYEQY,TRBV6-2/TRBV6-3,TRBJ2-7,NA
AWSPVNTEAF,TRBV30,TRBJ1-1,NA
ASSLFQGALFNEQF,TRBV11-2,TRBJ2-1,TRBD1